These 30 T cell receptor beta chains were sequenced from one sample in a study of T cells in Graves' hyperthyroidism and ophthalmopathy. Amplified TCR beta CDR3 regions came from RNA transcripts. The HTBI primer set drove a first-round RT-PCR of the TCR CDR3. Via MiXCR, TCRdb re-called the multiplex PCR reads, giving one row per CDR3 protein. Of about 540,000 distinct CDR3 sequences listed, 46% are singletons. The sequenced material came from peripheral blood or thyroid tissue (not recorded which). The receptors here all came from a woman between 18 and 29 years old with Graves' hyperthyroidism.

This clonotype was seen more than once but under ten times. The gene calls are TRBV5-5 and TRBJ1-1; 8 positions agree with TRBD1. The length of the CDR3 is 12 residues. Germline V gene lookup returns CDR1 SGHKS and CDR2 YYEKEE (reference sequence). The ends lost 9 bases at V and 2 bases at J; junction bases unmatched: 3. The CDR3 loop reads CATGQGNTEAFF. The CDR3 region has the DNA TGTGCCACCGGACAGGGAAACACTGAAGCTTTCTTT. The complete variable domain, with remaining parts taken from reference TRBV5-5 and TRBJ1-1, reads DAGVTQSPTHLIKTRGQQVTLRCSPISGHKSVSWYQQVLGQGPQFIFQYYEKEERGRGNFPDRFSARQFPNYSSELNVNALLLGDSALYLCATGQGNTEAFFGQGTRLTVV.

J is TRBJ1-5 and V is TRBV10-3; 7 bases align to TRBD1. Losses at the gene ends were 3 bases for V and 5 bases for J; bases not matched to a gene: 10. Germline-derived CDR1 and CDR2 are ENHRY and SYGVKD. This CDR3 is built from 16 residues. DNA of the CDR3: TGTGCCATCAGTGAAGTGGACAGGATACCCCATCAGCCCCAGCATTTT. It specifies CAISEVDRIPHQPQHF.

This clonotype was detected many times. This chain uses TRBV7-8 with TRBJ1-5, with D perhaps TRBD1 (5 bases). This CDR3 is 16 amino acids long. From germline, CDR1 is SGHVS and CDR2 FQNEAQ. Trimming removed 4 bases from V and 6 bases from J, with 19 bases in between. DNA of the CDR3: TGTGCCAGCAGCTCATGGGGCGCTCAAGGCACTCAGCCCCAGCATTTT. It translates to CASSSWGAQGTQPQHF.

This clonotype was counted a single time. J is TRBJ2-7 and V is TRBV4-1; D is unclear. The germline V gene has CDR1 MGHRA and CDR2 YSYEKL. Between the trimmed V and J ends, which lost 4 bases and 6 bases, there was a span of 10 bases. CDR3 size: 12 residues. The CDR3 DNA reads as TGCGCCAGCAGCCGGATGGATGGCGAGCAGTACTTC. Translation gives CASSRMDGEQYF.

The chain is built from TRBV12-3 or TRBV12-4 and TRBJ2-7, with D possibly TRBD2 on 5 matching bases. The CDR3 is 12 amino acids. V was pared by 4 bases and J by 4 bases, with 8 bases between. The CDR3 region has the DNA TGTGCCAGCAGTTCCCGGGAATACGAGCAGTACTTC. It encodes CASSSREYEQYF.

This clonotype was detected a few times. Here the CDR3 reads CASSLQQGLVVSALHF. In DNA form, the CDR3 reads TGTGCCAGCAGCTTACAGCAGGGCCTTGTAGTTTCGGCCCTCCACTTT. This chain connects TRBV7-4 to TRBJ1-6; weak D call: TRBD1 (5 bases). The germline V and J ends were trimmed by 2 bases and 14 bases, with 22 bases remaining between them. Germline CDR1 reads SGHVT; CDR2 reads SQSDAQ. The CDR3 has 16 residues.

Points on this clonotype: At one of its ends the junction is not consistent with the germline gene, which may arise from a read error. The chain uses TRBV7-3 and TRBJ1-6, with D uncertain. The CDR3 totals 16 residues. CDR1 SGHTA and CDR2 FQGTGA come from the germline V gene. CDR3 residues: CASSLTEGVYNSSLHF. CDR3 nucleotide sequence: TGTGCCAGCAGCCTCACGGAGGGAGTTTATAATTCATCCCTCCACTTT.

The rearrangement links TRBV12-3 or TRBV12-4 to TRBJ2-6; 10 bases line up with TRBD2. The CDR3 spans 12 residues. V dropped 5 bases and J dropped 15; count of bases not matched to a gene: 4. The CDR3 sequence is CASSPRTSGLTF. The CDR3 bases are TGTGCCAGCAGTCCCAGGACTAGCGGCCTGACTTTC.

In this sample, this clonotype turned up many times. The CDR3 is CAISEWERESEQYF. CDR3 coding DNA: TGTGCCATCAGTGAGTGGGAGCGGGAGAGCGAGCAGTACTTC. V gene TRBV10-3 combines with J gene TRBJ2-7, with 8 bases fitting TRBD2. Germline values: CDR1 ENHRY, CDR2 SYGVKD. The CDR3 spans 14 residues. V shed 1 base, J shed 6 bases, and the junction held 5 bases outside the gene matches.

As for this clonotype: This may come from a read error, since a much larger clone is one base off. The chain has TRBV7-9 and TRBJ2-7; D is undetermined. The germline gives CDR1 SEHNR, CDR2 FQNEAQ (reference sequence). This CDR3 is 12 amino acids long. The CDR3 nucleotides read TGTGCCAGCAGCTCCGCTGGCTACCAGCAGTACTTC. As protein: CASSSAGYQQYF.

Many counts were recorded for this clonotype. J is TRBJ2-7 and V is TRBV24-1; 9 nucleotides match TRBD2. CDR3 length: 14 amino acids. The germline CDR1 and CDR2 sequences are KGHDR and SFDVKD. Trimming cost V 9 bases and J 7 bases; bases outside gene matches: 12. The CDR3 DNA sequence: TGTGCCACCTCCTTGAATAGCGGGAGTGGAGAGCAGTACTTC. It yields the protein CATSLNSGSGEQYF.

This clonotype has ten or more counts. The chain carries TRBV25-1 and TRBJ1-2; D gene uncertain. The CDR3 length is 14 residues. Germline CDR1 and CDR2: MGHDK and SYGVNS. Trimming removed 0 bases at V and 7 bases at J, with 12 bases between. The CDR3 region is CASSEYWSRGGYTF. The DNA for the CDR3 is TGTGCCAGCAGTGAATATTGGTCACGGGGTGGCTACACCTTC.

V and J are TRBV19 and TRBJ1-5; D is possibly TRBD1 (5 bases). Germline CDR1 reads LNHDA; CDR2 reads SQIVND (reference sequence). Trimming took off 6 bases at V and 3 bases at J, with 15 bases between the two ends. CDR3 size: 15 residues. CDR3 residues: CASSTKTVPNQPQHF. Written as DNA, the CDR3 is TGTGCCAGTAGCACGAAGACAGTCCCCAATCAGCCCCAGCATTTT.

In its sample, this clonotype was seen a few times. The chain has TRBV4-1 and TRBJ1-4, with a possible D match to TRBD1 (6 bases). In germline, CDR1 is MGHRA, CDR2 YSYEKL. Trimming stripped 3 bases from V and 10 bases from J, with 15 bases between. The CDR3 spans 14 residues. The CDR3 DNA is TGCGCCAGCAGCCAGAGGGACATAGGGCGAAAACTGTTTTTT. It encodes CASSQRDIGRKLFF.

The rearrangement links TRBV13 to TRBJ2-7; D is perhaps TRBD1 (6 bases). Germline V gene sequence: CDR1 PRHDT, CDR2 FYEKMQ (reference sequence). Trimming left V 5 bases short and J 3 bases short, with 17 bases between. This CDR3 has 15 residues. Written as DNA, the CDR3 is TGTGCCAGCAGCGCGGACGGGACACACCTCTACGAGCAGTACTTC. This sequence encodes CASSADGTHLYEQYF.

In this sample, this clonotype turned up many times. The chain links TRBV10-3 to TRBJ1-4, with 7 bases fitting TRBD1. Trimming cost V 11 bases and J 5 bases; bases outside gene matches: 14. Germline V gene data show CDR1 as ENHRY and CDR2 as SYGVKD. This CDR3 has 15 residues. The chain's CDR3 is CAAPNVGTENEKLFF. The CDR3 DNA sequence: TGTGCCGCTCCCAACGTAGGGACAGAAAATGAAAAACTGTTTTTT.

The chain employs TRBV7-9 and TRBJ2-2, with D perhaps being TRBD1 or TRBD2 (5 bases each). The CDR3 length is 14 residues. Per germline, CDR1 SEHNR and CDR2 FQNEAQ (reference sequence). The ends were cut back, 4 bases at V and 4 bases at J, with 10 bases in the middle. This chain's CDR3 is CASSSGALTGELFF. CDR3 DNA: TGTGCCAGCAGCTCCGGGGCACTCACCGGGGAGCTGTTTTTT.

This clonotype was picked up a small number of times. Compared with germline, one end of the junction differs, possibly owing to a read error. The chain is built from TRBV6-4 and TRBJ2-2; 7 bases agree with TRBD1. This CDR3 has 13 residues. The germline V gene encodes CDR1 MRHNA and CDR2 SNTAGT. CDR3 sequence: CASSDHRQGRLSF. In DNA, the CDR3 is TGTGCCAGCAGTGACCACCGACAGGGCCGTCTGTCTTTT.

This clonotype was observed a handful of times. CDR3: CASSYQGLNTEAFF. CDR3 DNA: TGTGCCAGCAGCTACCAGGGGCTGAACACTGAAGCTTTCTTT. The gene calls are TRBV12-3 or TRBV12-4 and TRBJ1-1, with TRBD1 as a possible D gene (6 bases). The CDR3 has 14 residues. V was trimmed by 6 bases and J by 0 bases, leaving 11 bases between them.

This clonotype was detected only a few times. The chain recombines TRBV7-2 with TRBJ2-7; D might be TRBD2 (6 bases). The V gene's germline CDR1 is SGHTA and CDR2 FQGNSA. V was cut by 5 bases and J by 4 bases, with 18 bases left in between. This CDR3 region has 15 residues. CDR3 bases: TGTGCCAGCAGCCCTGGAGGGCCAAGGAGTTACGAGCAGTACTTC. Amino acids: CASSPGGPRSYEQYF.

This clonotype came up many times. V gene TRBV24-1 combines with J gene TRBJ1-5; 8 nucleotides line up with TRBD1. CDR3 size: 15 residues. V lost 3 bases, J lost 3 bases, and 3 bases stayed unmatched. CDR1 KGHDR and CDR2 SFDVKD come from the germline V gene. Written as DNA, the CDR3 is TGTGCCACCAGTGATCGGACAGGGTACAATCAGCCCCAGCATTTT. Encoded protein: CATSDRTGYNQPQHF.

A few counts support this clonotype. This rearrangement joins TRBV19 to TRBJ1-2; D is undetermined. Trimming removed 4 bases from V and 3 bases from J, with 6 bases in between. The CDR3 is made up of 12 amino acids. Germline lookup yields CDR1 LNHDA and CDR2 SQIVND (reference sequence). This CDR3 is CASSSGHYGYTF. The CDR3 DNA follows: TGTGCCAGTAGTAGTGGGCACTATGGCTACACCTTC. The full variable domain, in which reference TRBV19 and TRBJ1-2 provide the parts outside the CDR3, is DGGITQSPKYLFRKEGQNVTLSCEQNLNHDAMYWYRQDPGQGLRLIYYSQIVNDFQKGDIAEGYSVSREKKESFPLTVTSAQKNPTAFYLCASSSGHYGYTFGSGTRLTVV.

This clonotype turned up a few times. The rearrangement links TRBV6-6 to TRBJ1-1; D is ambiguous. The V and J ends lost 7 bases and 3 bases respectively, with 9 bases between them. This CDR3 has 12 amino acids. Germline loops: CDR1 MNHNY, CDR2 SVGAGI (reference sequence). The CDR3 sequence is CASKDGDTEAFF. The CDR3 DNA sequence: TGTGCCAGCAAGGATGGAGACACTGAAGCTTTCTTT.

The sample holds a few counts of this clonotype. As DNA, the CDR3 is TGTGCCAGCAGTTTTTGGGGACCGGACACCGGGGAGCTGTTTTTT. This sequence encodes CASSFWGPDTGELFF. The chain uses TRBV25-1 and TRBJ2-2; D assignment may be TRBD1 or TRBD2 (5 bases each). The ends were cut back, 5 bases at V and 3 bases at J, with 13 bases in the middle. The CDR3 runs 15 residues. Germline CDR1 MGHDK, CDR2 SYGVNS.

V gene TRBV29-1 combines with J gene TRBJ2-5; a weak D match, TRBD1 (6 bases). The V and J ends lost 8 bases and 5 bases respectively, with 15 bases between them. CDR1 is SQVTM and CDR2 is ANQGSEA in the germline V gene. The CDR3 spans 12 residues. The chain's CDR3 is CSTIPGVETQYF. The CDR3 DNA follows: TGCAGCACCATCCCAGGGGTGGAGACCCAGTACTTC. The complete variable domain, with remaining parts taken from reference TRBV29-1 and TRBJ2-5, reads SAVISQKPSRDICQRGTSLTIQCQVDSQVTMMFWYRQQPGQSLTLIATANQGSEATYESGFVIDKFPISRPNLTFSTLTVSNMSPEDSSIYLCSTIPGVETQYFGPGTRLLVL.

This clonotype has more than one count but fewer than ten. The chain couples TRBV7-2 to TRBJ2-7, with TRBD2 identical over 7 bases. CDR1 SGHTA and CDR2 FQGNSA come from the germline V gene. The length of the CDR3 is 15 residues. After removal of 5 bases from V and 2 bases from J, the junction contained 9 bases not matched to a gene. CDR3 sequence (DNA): TGTGCCAGCAGCCTGCGGCTAGCGGCCCCCTACGAGCAGTACTTC. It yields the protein CASSLRLAAPYEQYF.

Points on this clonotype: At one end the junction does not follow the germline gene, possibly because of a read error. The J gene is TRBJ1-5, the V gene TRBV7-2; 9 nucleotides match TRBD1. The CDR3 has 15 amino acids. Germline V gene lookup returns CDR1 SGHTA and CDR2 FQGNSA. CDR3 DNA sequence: TGCGCCAGCAGCCAAGACAGGGGGAGGAATCAGCCCCAGCATTTT. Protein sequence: CASSQDRGRNQPQHF.

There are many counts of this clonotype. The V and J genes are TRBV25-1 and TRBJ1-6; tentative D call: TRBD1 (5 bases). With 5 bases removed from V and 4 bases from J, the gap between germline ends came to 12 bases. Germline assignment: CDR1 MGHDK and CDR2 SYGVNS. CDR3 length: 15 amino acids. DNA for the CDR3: TGTGCCAGCAGTCTAGGGGCAGTTTATAATTCACCCCTCCACTTT. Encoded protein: CASSLGAVYNSPLHF.

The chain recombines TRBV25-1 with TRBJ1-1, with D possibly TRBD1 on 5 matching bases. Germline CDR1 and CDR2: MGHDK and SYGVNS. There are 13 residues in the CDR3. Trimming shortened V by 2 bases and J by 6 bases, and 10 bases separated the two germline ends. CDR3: CASSEGGGAEAFF. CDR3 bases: TGTGCCAGCAGTGAAGGCGGGGGGGCTGAAGCTTTCTTT.

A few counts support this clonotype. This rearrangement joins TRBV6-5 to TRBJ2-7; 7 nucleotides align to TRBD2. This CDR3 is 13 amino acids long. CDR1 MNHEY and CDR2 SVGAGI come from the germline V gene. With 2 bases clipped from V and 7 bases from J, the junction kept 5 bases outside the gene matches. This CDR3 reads CASSYPGGREQYF. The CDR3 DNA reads TGTGCCAGCAGTTACCCGGGAGGAAGGGAGCAGTACTTC.